These 21 T cell receptor beta chains originate from one sample sequenced in a study of T-cell reconstitution after alpha-beta-depleted transplantation in children. The library targeted TCRbeta and was prepared with unique molecular identifiers. TCRdb re-called the PCR reads through MiXCR, storing one row per CDR3 protein. Of fewer than 400,000 distinct CDR3 sequences listed, around 20% are singletons. The sequenced sample was PBMCs, mostly from graft donor cells, obtained 180 days after TCRalphabeta/CD19-depleted stem cell transplant. The receptors were sampled from a male patient under 18 who had a stem cell transplant for acute lymphoblastic leukemia, so the T cells may come from the graft donor.

The table lists this clonotype with many counts. This chain connects TRBV5-1 to TRBJ2-7, with a possible D match to TRBD1 (5 bases). This CDR3 contains 15 residues. Germline CDR1 reads SGHRS; CDR2 reads YFSETQ. Trimming stripped 1 base from V and 3 bases from J, with 14 bases between. CDR3 protein: CASSLKQGISYEQYF. Written as DNA, the CDR3 is TGCGCCAGCAGCTTGAAGCAGGGTATCAGCTACGAGCAGTACTTC.

The chain has TRBV20-1 and TRBJ2-7; 10 nucleotides line up with TRBD2. This CDR3 is built from 13 residues. V lost 0 bases and J lost 9; bases outside the gene matches: 5. CDR1 is DFQATT, CDR2 SNEGSKA, per germline (reference sequence). In DNA, the CDR3 is TGCAGTGCTAGAGATTCTAGCGGGAGCGTGCAGTACTTC. This sequence encodes CSARDSSGSVQYF.

The chain employs TRBV9 and TRBJ2-3; D is uncertain. Germline V CDR1 and CDR2: SGDLS, YYNGEE. V was clipped by 4 bases and J by 6 bases, with 15 bases between them. The CDR3 has 14 residues. The CDR3 DNA reads as TGTGCCAGCAGCCCCCGACTTGCGCAGGATACGCAGTATTTT. It specifies CASSPRLAQDTQYF.

The rearrangement links TRBV5-4 to TRBJ2-7; D unresolved. The CDR3 covers 16 residues. Germline loops: CDR1 SGHNT, CDR2 YYREEE (reference sequence). The ends were cut back, 4 bases at V and 2 bases at J, with 19 bases in the middle. The DNA for the CDR3 is TGTGCCAGCAGCCCTAAGCTAGGACCTCCAGCCTACGAGCAGTACTTC. It codes for CASSPKLGPPAYEQYF.

This sequence joins TRBV5-1 and TRBJ2-1; 14 bases are shared with TRBD2. The CDR3 is made up of 17 amino acids. Trimming cost V 2 bases and J 9 bases; bases outside gene matches: 10. Germline lookup yields CDR1 SGHRS and CDR2 YFSETQ. This CDR3 is CASSLSGSGLAGVEQFF. CDR3 nucleotide sequence: TGCGCCAGCAGCTTATCGGGGTCGGGACTAGCGGGAGTTGAGCAGTTCTTC.

V gene TRBV13 combines with J gene TRBJ2-1; unclear D gene. Germline assignment: CDR1 PRHDT and CDR2 FYEKMQ (reference sequence). V lost 4 bases and J lost 8, with 21 bases in between. CDR3 length: 16 residues. The CDR3 sequence is CASSSLMVTRRDEQFF. The CDR3 region has the DNA TGTGCCAGCAGCTCCCTGATGGTCACCCGGCGTGATGAGCAGTTCTTC.

This clonotype was detected only a few times. The rearrangement links TRBV13 to TRBJ1-2; D might be TRBD1 (5 bases). Between the trimmed V and J ends, which lost 0 bases and 8 bases, there was a span of 16 bases. The CDR3 is 15 residues long. Germline loops: CDR1 PRHDT, CDR2 FYEKMQ (reference sequence). The CDR3 loop reads CASSLGPLPWDGYTF. CDR3 nucleotides: TGTGCCAGCAGCTTAGGCCCCTTGCCCTGGGACGGCTACACCTTC.

This clonotype was seen only a few times. This rearrangement joins TRBV28 to TRBJ2-5; maybe TRBD1 (5 bases). V dropped 5 bases and J dropped 5 bases, with 12 bases sitting between them. Germline CDR1 is MDHEN and CDR2 is SYDVKM. The CDR3 consists of 13 residues. The CDR3 loop reads CASSDTQGETQYF. In nucleotides, the CDR3 is TGTGCCAGCAGTGATACGCAGGGTGAGACCCAGTACTTC.

This clonotype was observed a handful of times. The chain combines TRBV21-1 with TRBJ2-2; the table names TRBD2, a call not compared with the DNA. TRBV21-1 is designated a pseudogene. The CDR3 extends over 20 amino acids. CDR3 bases: TGTGCCAGCAGCAAAAGGGTGGAAGGGGGACTAGCTTTCTACACCGGGGAGCTGTTTTTT. This translates into CASSKRVEGGLAFYTGELFF.

The chain uses TRBV19 and TRBJ1-2, with TRBD1 identical over 7 bases. Trimming at V came to 4 bases and at J to 0 bases, leaving 5 bases not matched to a gene. This CDR3 is 15 amino acids long. Germline values: CDR1 LNHDA, CDR2 SQIVND (reference sequence). This CDR3 is CASSTGTATNYGYTF. The DNA of the CDR3 is TGTGCCAGTAGTACAGGGACAGCCACTAACTATGGCTACACCTTC.

This clonotype was detected only a few times. The chain recombines TRBV27 with TRBJ2-3, with 7 bases matching TRBD1. This CDR3 is 17 amino acids long. The germline V gene has CDR1 MNHEY and CDR2 SMNVEV (reference sequence). V lost 3 bases and J lost 0; bases outside the gene matches: 9. CDR3 in amino acids: CASSFVLWGQSTDTQYF. CDR3 coding DNA: TGTGCCAGCAGTTTTGTCCTGTGGGGACAGAGCACAGATACGCAGTATTTT.

The rearrangement links TRBV7-9 to TRBJ2-1; perhaps D is TRBD1 or TRBD2 (5 bases each). Germline V gene lookup returns CDR1 SEHNR and CDR2 FQNEAQ (reference sequence). This CDR3 has 14 amino acids. V lost 5 bases to trimming and J lost 5 bases, with 13 bases between them. DNA for the CDR3: TGTGCCAGCAGCACCCGGGACGAGAACAATGAGCAGTTCTTC. It translates to CASSTRDENNEQFF.

In its sample, this clonotype was seen a few times. The V call is TRBV9, the J call TRBJ2-3; 10 nucleotides align to TRBD1. Germline CDR1 SGDLS, CDR2 YYNGEE. The CDR3 totals 19 residues. J gave up 0 bases and V 0 bases, and 10 bases lay outside the gene matches. CDR3 loop: CASSVATGQGTTSTDTQYF. DNA of the CDR3: TGTGCCAGCAGCGTAGCTACGGGACAGGGGACTACTAGCACAGATACGCAGTATTTT.

The V gene is TRBV28, the J gene TRBJ1-3, with D tentatively TRBD1 (5 bases). Germline loops: CDR1 MDHEN, CDR2 SYDVKM. V gave up 6 bases and J gave up 4 bases, with 13 bases separating them. The CDR3 runs 14 residues. The CDR3 nucleotides read TGTGCCAGCAGGGGATGGGGGAACGGAAACACCATATATTTT. It specifies CASRGWGNGNTIYF.

This clonotype was recorded a few times. The rearrangement uses TRBV20-1 and TRBJ2-1, with TRBD2 matching 16 bases. CDR1 and CDR2 (germline): DFQATT, SNEGSKA (reference sequence). The junction had 6 bases not matched to a gene; V was cut back by 4 bases and J by 6 bases. The CDR3 contains 16 residues. The CDR3 here is CSAKGGTSGRGNEQFF. The CDR3, as DNA: TGCAGTGCTAAAGGAGGGACTAGCGGGAGGGGCAATGAGCAGTTCTTC.

This clonotype was observed a handful of times. V and J are TRBV6-5 and TRBJ2-2; D may be TRBD2 (5 bases). The CDR3 runs 13 residues. Germline CDR1 MNHEY, CDR2 SVGAGI. V was cut by 0 bases and J by 6 bases, with 5 bases left in between. CDR3 amino acids: CASSYSRAGELFF. The DNA for the CDR3 is TGTGCCAGCAGTTACTCGAGGGCCGGGGAGCTGTTTTTT.

This clonotype was picked up one time. This chain uses TRBV5-1 with TRBJ2-7, with no clear D. Germline CDR1 SGHRS, CDR2 YFSETQ. Trimming cost V 1 base and J 2 bases, with 16 bases left between them. The CDR3 covers 16 residues. DNA of the CDR3: TGCGCCAGCAGCTTGAGTTCCGGCGATCAACCCTACGAGCAGTACTTC. This sequence encodes CASSLSSGDQPYEQYF. Full variable domain (missing parts from reference TRBV5-1 and TRBJ2-7): KAGVTQTPRYLIKTRGQQVTLSCSPISGHRSVSWYQQTPGQGLQFLFEYFSETQRNKGNFPGRFSGRQFSNSRSEMNVSTLELGDSALYLCASSLSSGDQPYEQYFGPGTRLTVT.

At least ten counts were recorded for this clonotype. The V gene is TRBV5-1, the J gene TRBJ1-4; D is unresolved. CDR1 is SGHRS, CDR2 YFSETQ, per germline. The ends were cut back, 3 bases at V and 6 bases at J, with 9 bases in the middle. The CDR3 contains 13 residues. In nucleotides, the CDR3 is TGCGCCAGCAGCTCCGGGAGGGATGAAAAACTGTTTTTT. This gives the protein CASSSGRDEKLFF.

The V and J genes are TRBV5-1 and TRBJ2-1; 13 nucleotides align to TRBD2. The V gene's germline CDR1 is SGHRS and CDR2 YFSETQ. The ends lost 1 base at V and 4 bases at J; junction bases unmatched: 5. The CDR3 runs 17 residues. The CDR3 spells CASSLLPGLAGYNEQFF. CDR3 DNA: TGCGCCAGCAGCTTGCTCCCGGGACTAGCGGGGTACAATGAGCAGTTCTTC.

The chain joins TRBV7-3 to TRBJ2-3; TRBD1 or TRBD2 may be the D gene (6 bases each). The V gene lost 2 bases and the J gene lost 2 bases, with 11 bases spanning the gap. The CDR3 length is 15 residues. From germline, CDR1 is SGHTA and CDR2 FQGTGA. The CDR3 is CASSLRGQFTDTQYF. The CDR3 DNA follows: TGTGCCAGCAGCTTACGGGGGCAGTTCACAGATACGCAGTATTTT.

This clonotype was counted between two and nine times. V is TRBV7-2 and J is TRBJ2-3, with a weak D call TRBD2 (5 bases). Germline-derived CDR1 and CDR2 are SGHTA and FQGNSA. The CDR3 is 13 residues long. V lost 1 base to trimming and J lost 10 bases, with 12 bases between them. The CDR3 is CASSLVGGRAQYF. The CDR3, as DNA: TGTGCCAGCAGCTTAGTGGGCGGGCGCGCGCAGTATTTT.